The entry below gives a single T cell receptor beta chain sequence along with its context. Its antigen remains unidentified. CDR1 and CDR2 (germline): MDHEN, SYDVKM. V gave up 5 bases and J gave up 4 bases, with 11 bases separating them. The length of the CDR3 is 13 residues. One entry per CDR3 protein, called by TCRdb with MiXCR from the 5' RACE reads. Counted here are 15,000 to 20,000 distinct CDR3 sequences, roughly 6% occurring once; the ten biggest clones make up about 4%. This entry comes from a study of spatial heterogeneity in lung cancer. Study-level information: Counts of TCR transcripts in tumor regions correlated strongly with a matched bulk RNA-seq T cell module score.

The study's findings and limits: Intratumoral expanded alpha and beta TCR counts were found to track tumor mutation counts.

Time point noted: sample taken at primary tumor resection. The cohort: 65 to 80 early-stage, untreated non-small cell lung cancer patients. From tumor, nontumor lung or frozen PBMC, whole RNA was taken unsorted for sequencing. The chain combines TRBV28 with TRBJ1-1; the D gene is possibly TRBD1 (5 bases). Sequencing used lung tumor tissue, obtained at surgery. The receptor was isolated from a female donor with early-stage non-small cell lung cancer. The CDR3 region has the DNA TGTGCCAGCAGTCCGTTGGGGGGCACTGAAGCTTTCTTT. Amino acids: CASSPLGGTEAFF.